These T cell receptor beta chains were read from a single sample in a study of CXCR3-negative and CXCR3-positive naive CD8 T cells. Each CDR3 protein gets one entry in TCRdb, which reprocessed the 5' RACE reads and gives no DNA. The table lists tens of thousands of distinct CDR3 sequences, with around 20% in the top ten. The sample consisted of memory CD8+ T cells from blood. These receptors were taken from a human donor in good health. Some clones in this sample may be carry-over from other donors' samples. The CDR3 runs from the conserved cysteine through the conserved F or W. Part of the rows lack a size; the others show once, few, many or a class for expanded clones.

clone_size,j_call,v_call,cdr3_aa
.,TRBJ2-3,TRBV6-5,CASSYERSRGVDTQYF
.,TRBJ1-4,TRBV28,CASSRSGATNEKLFF
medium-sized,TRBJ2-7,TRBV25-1,CASSAGAGIVEQYF
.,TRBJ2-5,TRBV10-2,CASSVLGGTGETQYF
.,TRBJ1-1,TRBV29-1,CSVEEQGWSTEAFF
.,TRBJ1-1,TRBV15,CATSSGVTVGTEAFF
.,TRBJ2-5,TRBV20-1,CSARVGGGRETQYF
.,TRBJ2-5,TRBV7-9,CASSLSLLVRAGERETQYF
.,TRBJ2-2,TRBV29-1,CSVRVNTGELFF
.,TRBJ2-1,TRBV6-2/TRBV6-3,CASSYVQGGYNEQFF
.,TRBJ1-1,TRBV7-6,CASSLQGAEDTEAFF
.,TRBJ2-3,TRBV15,CATTKWDRGTDTQYF
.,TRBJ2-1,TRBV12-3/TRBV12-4,CASSYKGLAGDSYNEQFF
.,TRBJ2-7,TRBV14,CASSLPTGTGNFYEQYF
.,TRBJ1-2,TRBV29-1,CSGVGGDVGYTF
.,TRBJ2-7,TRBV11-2,CASSSNVGQPYEQYF
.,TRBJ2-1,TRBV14,CASRTTAYNEQFF
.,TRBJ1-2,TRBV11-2,CASSSRGQGANYGYTF
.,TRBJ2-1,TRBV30,CAWSTTGLAGYNEQFF
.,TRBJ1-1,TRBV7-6,CASSLVNTEAFF